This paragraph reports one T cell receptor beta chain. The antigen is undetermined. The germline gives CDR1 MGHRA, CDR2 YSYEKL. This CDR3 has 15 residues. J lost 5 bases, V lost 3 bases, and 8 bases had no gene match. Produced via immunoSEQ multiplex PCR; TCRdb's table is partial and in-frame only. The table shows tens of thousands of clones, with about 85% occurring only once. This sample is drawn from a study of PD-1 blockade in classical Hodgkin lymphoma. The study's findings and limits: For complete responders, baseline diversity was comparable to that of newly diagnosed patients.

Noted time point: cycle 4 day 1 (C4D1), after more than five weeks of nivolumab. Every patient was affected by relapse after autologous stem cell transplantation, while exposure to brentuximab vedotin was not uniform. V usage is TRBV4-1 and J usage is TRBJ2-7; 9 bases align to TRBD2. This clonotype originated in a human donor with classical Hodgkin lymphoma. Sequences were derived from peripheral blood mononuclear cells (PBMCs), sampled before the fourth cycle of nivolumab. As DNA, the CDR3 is TGCGCCAGCAGCCAGGGCGGGGGGGAGACCGACGAGCAGTACTTC. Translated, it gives CASSQGGGETDEQYF.